One sample yielded the 15 T cell receptor beta chains listed below, sequenced in a study of cytomegalovirus exposure and HLA in healthy donors. Vbeta (60) and Jbeta (13) primers were used in the PCR. Measured with immunoSEQ multiplex PCR; TCRdb has only the in-frame clones, and not every one. The repertoire holds about 35,000 clones, with 75% to 90% as singletons. What was sequenced was PBMCs. The receptors stem from a male donor in good health and CMV-seronegative.

This clone came up a few times. This chain uses TRBV6-6 with TRBJ1-5; TRBD1 is a possible D gene (6 bases). CDR1 is MNHNY and CDR2 is SVGAGI in the germline V gene (reference sequence). V dropped 2 bases and J dropped 1 base, with 6 bases sitting between them. The CDR3 runs to 14 residues. CDR3 residues: CASSYRGSNQPQHF. The CDR3 DNA follows: TGTGCCAGCAGTTACAGGGGGAGCAATCAGCCCCAGCATTTT.

The CDR3 spells CASSFGGGAENSPLHF. Here the CDR3 DNA reads TGCGCCAGCAGCTTCGGGGGTGGGGCTGAAAATTCACCCCTCCACTTT. The V and J genes are TRBV5-1 and TRBJ1-6; tentatively, D is TRBD1 (5 bases). V lost 2 bases and J lost 7, with 16 bases in between. Germline values: CDR1 SGHRS, CDR2 YFSETQ. This CDR3 has 16 amino acids.

V is TRBV7-3 and J is TRBJ1-2, with a weak D call TRBD1 (5 bases). V was trimmed by 1 base and J by 8 bases, leaving 14 bases between them. This CDR3 region has 14 residues. Germline CDR1 and CDR2: SGHTA and FQGTGA. CDR3 sequence reads: CASSLRATGSGYTF. Written as DNA, the CDR3 is TGTGCCAGCAGCTTAAGGGCCACAGGTTCCGGCTACACCTTC.

This clone was found a few times. The gene calls are TRBV30 and TRBJ2-1; 8 bases are shared with TRBD2. This CDR3 region has 14 residues. With V trimmed by 3 bases and J by 0 bases, 1 base remained unmatched. The germline V gene encodes CDR1 GTSNPN and CDR2 SVGIG (reference sequence). The CDR3 DNA follows: TGTGCCTGGAGGAGCGGGAGCTCCTACAATGAGCAGTTCTTC. It codes for CAWRSGSSYNEQFF.

This chain connects TRBV6-1 to TRBJ1-5; D possibly corresponds to TRBD1 (5 bases). The V gene's germline CDR1 is MNHNS and CDR2 SASEGT. The CDR3 has 15 residues. Trimming shortened V by 6 bases and J by 1 base, and 13 bases separated the two germline ends. CDR3 in DNA: TGTGCCAGCAGGGTTGGTGGGGGGAGCAATCAGCCCCAGCATTTT. Amino acid sequence: CASRVGGGSNQPQHF.

This rearrangement joins TRBV19 to TRBJ1-6; tentative D call: TRBD1 (6 bases). V lost 5 bases to trimming and J lost 9 bases, with 14 bases between them. The CDR3 has 14 amino acids. The V gene's germline CDR1 is LNHDA and CDR2 SQIVND (reference sequence). DNA for the CDR3: TGTGCCAGTAGTCCCCAGGGGATCTCTTCACCCCTCCACTTT. This codes for CASSPQGISSPLHF.

This chain links TRBV5-6 with TRBJ2-3, with D possibly matching TRBD1 (5 bases). Trimming cost V 7 bases and J 6 bases, with 15 bases left between them. This CDR3 spans 13 amino acids. Germline CDR1 reads SGHDT; CDR2 reads YYEEEE. The CDR3 bases are TGTGCCAGCTATCAACTGGGGCGCGATACGCAGTATTTT. This translates into CASYQLGRDTQYF.

This rearrangement joins TRBV11-2 to TRBJ2-3; D call uncertain. This CDR3 contains 16 residues. The germline V gene encodes CDR1 SGHAT and CDR2 FQNNGV. Deletions cut 1 base from V and 1 base from J, with 12 bases between. CDR3 residues: CASSLGRFERTDTQYF. The CDR3 region has the DNA TGTGCCAGCAGCTTAGGCCGGTTCGAACGCACAGATACGCAGTATTTT.

The rearrangement uses TRBV27 and TRBJ1-2; D is unresolved. In germline, CDR1 is MNHEY, CDR2 SMNVEV (reference sequence). The ends were cut back, 8 bases at V and 4 bases at J, with 11 bases in the middle. The CDR3 is 12 residues long. The CDR3 here is CASAEVGYGYTF. CDR3 coding DNA: TGTGCCAGCGCCGAGGTTGGCTATGGCTACACCTTC.

The rearrangement uses TRBV25-1 and TRBJ2-5; 9 positions match TRBD1. Germline lookup yields CDR1 MGHDK and CDR2 SYGVNS. This CDR3 comprises 17 residues. Unmatched junction bases numbered 14, after V lost 2 bases and J lost 7 bases. CDR3 sequence: CASSEPHPGTGNGTQYF. The DNA of the CDR3 is TGTGCCAGCAGTGAACCACACCCGGGGACAGGGAATGGGACCCAGTACTTC.

The chain is built from TRBV7-9 and TRBJ1-1; D is ambiguous. V was cut by 1 base and J by 8 bases, with 8 bases left in between. CDR1 is SEHNR and CDR2 is FQNEAQ in the germline V gene (reference sequence). The CDR3 consists of 12 residues. CDR3 sequence: CASSLVISEAFF. In DNA, the CDR3 is TGTGCCAGCAGCTTAGTTATCTCGGAAGCTTTCTTT. Together with reference TRBV7-9 and TRBJ1-1, the CDR3 gives the full variable domain: DTGVSQNPRHKITKRGQNVTFRCDPISEHNRLYWYRQTLGQGPEFLTYFQNEAQLEKSRLLSDRFSAERPKGSFSTLEIQRTEQGDSAMYLCASSLVISEAFFGQGTRLTVV.

This clone was seen only a few times. The rearrangement links TRBV10-3 to TRBJ2-5; tentative D call: TRBD2 (5 bases). CDR1 ENHRY and CDR2 SYGVKD come from the germline V gene. V shed 2 bases and J shed 7 bases, with 11 bases lying between them. The CDR3 sequence is 13 residues long. The CDR3 protein is CAISENGERTQYF. Here the CDR3 DNA reads TGTGCCATCAGTGAGAACGGGGAGAGGACCCAGTACTTC.

The V and J genes are TRBV7-3 and TRBJ2-2; perhaps TRBD1 as D (5 bases). The germline V and J ends were trimmed by 3 bases and 1 base, with 9 bases remaining between them. The CDR3 sequence is 15 residues long. CDR1 is SGHTA and CDR2 is FQGTGA in the germline V gene. The CDR3 here is CASSFDRQNTGELFF. The CDR3 DNA reads TGTGCCAGCAGCTTCGACAGACAGAACACCGGGGAGCTGTTTTTT.

This clone was recorded a few times. The chain recombines TRBV30 with TRBJ1-3; 7 bases agree with TRBD1. Per germline, CDR1 GTSNPN and CDR2 SVGIG (reference sequence). V trimming: 3 bases; J trimming: 4 bases; junction bases outside the gene matches: 9. The CDR3 has 15 residues. The CDR3 DNA sequence: TGTGCCTGGAGCGGGACAGCCGCTTTCGGAAACACCATATATTTT. Encoded protein: CAWSGTAAFGNTIYF.

This clone has only a few counts. The rearrangement uses TRBV7-9 and TRBJ2-7; 11 nucleotides agree with TRBD1. Trimming removed 4 bases from V and 2 bases from J; junction bases left unmatched: 4. Per germline, CDR1 SEHNR and CDR2 FQNEAQ (reference sequence). The CDR3 contains 15 residues. This chain's CDR3 is CASSYPGQGAYEQYF. CDR3 DNA sequence: TGTGCCAGCAGCTACCCGGGACAGGGGGCCTACGAGCAGTACTTC.